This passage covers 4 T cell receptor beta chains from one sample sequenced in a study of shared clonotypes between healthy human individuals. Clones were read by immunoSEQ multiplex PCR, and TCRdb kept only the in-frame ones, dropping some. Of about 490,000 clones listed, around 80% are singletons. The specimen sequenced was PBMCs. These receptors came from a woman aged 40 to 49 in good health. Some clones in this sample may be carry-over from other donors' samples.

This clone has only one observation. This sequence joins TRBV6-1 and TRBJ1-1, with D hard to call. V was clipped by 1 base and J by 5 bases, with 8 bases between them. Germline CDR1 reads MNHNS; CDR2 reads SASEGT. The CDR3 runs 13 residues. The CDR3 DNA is TGTGCCAGCAGTGAAGTAGGTGTGACTGAAGCTTTCTTT. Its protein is CASSEVGVTEAFF.

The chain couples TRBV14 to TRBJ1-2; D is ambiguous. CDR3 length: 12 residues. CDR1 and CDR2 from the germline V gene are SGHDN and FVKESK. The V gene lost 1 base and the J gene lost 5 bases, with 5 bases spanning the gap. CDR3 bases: TGTGCCAGCAGCCAAGTTGGATATGGCTACACCTTC. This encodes CASSQVGYGYTF.

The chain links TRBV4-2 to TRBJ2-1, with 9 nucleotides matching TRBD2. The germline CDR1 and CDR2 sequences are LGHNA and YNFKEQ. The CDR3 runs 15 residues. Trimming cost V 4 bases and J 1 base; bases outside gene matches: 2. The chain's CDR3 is CASSRLADSYNEQFF. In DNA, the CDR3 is TGTGCCAGCAGCCGACTAGCGGATTCCTACAATGAGCAGTTCTTC.

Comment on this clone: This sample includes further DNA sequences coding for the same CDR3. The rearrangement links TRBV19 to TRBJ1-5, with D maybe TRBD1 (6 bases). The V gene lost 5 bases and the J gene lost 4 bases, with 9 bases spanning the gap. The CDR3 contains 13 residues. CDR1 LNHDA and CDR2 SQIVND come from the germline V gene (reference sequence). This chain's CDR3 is CASSPDRNQPQHF. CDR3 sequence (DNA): TGTGCCAGTAGTCCCGACAGGAATCAGCCCCAGCATTTT.